Shown below are 27 T cell receptor beta chains from a single sample sequenced in a study of blood T cell repertoires in COVID-19. Assay: immunoSEQ multiplex PCR; the TCRdb copy retains only in-frame clones and omits some. The sample lists about 90,000 clones, around 87% occurring once. Specimen: peripheral blood. The receptors originated from a human donor in a cohort sampled during active COVID-19.

The V call is TRBV7-2, the J call TRBJ2-5; no clear D. CDR3 length: 12 residues. V dropped 0 bases and J dropped 5 bases, with 4 bases sitting between them. The germline V gene encodes CDR1 SGHTA and CDR2 FQGNSA. CDR3 sequence (DNA): TGTGCCAGCAGCTTAGCGAGGGAGACCCAGTACTTC. It translates to CASSLARETQYF.

The chain is built from TRBV19 and TRBJ1-4, with D tentatively TRBD1 (5 bases). This CDR3 has 14 amino acids. Germline-derived CDR1 and CDR2 are LNHDA and SQIVND (reference sequence). Trimming removed 3 bases at V and 4 bases at J, with 9 bases between. The CDR3, as DNA: TGTGCCAGTAGTATCAGGAGGGGTAATGAAAAACTGTTTTTT. Its translation is CASSIRRGNEKLFF.

Only one count was recorded for this clone. The V and J genes are TRBV19 and TRBJ1-2; possibly TRBD1 for D (6 bases). Between the trimmed V and J ends, which lost 2 bases and 6 bases, there was a span of 31 bases. The CDR3 covers 20 residues. Germline CDR1 and CDR2: LNHDA and SQIVND (reference sequence). DNA of the CDR3: TGTGCCAGTAGTATAAGTTTTATGGTATCCGGGACAAGGATTCTTAATGGCTACACCTTC. The encoded protein is CASSISFMVSGTRILNGYTF.

The chain links TRBV9 to TRBJ1-5, with TRBD1 identical over 7 bases. Per germline, CDR1 SGDLS and CDR2 YYNGEE. Trimming removed 5 bases from V and 0 bases from J; junction bases left unmatched: 17. This CDR3 is 19 amino acids long. CDR3 in amino acids: CASSSRDSPSPYSNQPQHF. The CDR3 DNA sequence: TGTGCCAGCAGTAGTAGGGACAGCCCAAGTCCGTATAGCAATCAGCCCCAGCATTTT.

The J gene is TRBJ2-3, the V gene TRBV13; the match to TRBD2 covers 8 bases. Germline V gives CDR1 PRHDT, CDR2 FYEKMQ (reference sequence). There are 13 residues in the CDR3. CDR3 loop: CKKRGGLTDTQYF. The CDR3 DNA reads as TGTAAAAAACGGGGGGGCTTAACAGATACGCAGTATTTT.

The chain joins TRBV30 to TRBJ2-3, with TRBD2 identical over 7 bases. The CDR3 consists of 13 residues. The ends lost 2 bases at V and 2 bases at J; junction bases unmatched: 1. CDR1 and CDR2 from the germline V gene are GTSNPN and SVGIG (reference sequence). Here the CDR3 reads CAWSRDYTDTQYF. In nucleotides, the CDR3 is TGTGCCTGGAGTAGGGACTACACAGATACGCAGTATTTT. Based on the CDR3 plus reference TRBV30 and TRBJ2-3, the full variable domain is SQTIHQWPATLVQPVGSPLSLECTVEGTSNPNLYWYRQAAGRGLQLLFYSVGIGQISSEVPQNLSASRPQDRQFILSSKKLLLSDSGFYLCAWSRDYTDTQYFGPGTRLTVL.

CDR3 coding DNA: TGTGCCTGGAGTGAGGCTAGCGGGGGGGCCGTTAATGAGCAGTTCTTC. This encodes CAWSEASGGAVNEQFF. This chain uses TRBV30 with TRBJ2-1, with 12 bases fitting TRBD2. From germline, CDR1 is GTSNPN and CDR2 SVGIG (reference sequence). Trimming at V came to 1 base and at J to 7 bases, leaving 8 bases not matched to a gene. The CDR3 spans 16 residues.

This chain joins TRBV18 and TRBJ2-5; D uncertain. V was cut by 8 bases and J by 0 bases, with 10 bases left in between. There are 13 residues in the CDR3. Germline V gene data show CDR1 as KGHSH and CDR2 as LQKENI. CDR3 region: CASVSSDQETQYF. The CDR3 nucleotides read TGTGCCAGCGTCAGCAGCGACCAAGAGACCCAGTACTTC. Filled out from reference TRBV18 and TRBJ2-5, the complete variable domain reads NAGVMQNPRHLVRRRGQEARLRCSPMKGHSHVYWYRQLPEEGLKFMVYLQKENIIDESGMPKERFSAEFPKEGPSILRIQQVVRGDSAAYFCASVSSDQETQYFGPGTRLLVL.

The chain recombines TRBV5-1 with TRBJ2-1, with 10 bases that match TRBD2. This CDR3 is built from 16 residues. Per germline, CDR1 SGHRS and CDR2 YFSETQ. V lost 0 bases, J lost 3 bases, and 3 bases stayed unmatched. The CDR3 reads CASSLEPSGGYNEQFF. The CDR3 DNA is TGCGCCAGCAGCTTGGAGCCTAGCGGGGGCTACAATGAGCAGTTCTTC.

The chain carries TRBV7-6 and TRBJ1-1; D gene uncertain. Between the trimmed V and J ends, which lost 5 bases and 1 base, there was a span of 8 bases. CDR1 is SGHVS and CDR2 is FNYEAQ in the germline V gene. The CDR3 loop spans 13 amino acids. The CDR3 DNA reads as TGTGCCAGCAGCGCAACGCGGAACACTGAAGCTTTCTTT. This gives the protein CASSATRNTEAFF.

The chain combines TRBV14 with TRBJ2-7, with D possibly matching TRBD1 (5 bases). Germline V gene sequence: CDR1 SGHDN, CDR2 FVKESK. Trimming took off 2 bases at V and 3 bases at J, with 11 bases between the two ends. CDR3 length: 14 residues. The CDR3 loop reads CASSQRGRDYEQYF. The CDR3 DNA follows: TGTGCCAGCAGCCAAAGGGGCAGGGACTACGAGCAGTACTTC.

The gene calls are TRBV12-3 or TRBV12-4 and TRBJ2-4; 11 bases are a match to TRBD2. V lost 10 bases, J lost 6 bases, and 5 bases stayed unmatched. This CDR3 comprises 13 residues. The DNA for the CDR3 is TGTGCCACTATGGGACTAGCGGCAAACATTCAGTACTTC. As protein: CATMGLAANIQYF.

The V gene is TRBV7-9, the J gene TRBJ1-2; no clear D gene. V was shortened by 5 bases and J by 9 bases, with 16 bases between the two germline ends. CDR1 and CDR2 from the germline V gene are SEHNR and FQNEAQ (reference sequence). The CDR3 contains 13 residues. Here the CDR3 DNA reads TGTGCCAGCAGCCGAAACCAGGACGGGAGCTACACCTTC. Protein: CASSRNQDGSYTF.

This sequence joins TRBV19 and TRBJ1-1; 10 nucleotides line up with TRBD1. This CDR3 has 14 residues. Trimming took 3 bases from V and 4 from J; bases not matched to a gene: 2. Per germline, CDR1 LNHDA and CDR2 SQIVND (reference sequence). The CDR3 loop reads CASSMTGGITEAFF. The CDR3, as DNA: TGTGCCAGTAGTATGACAGGGGGCATCACTGAAGCTTTCTTT.

The genes are TRBV6-5 and TRBJ1-1, with D perhaps matching TRBD1 (6 bases). Germline V lookup: CDR1 MNHEY, CDR2 SVGAGI. The germline V and J ends were trimmed by 4 bases and 5 bases, with 11 bases remaining between them. The CDR3 extends over 13 amino acids. CDR3 amino acids: CASSSNTGTEAFF. The CDR3, as DNA: TGTGCCAGCAGTTCCAATACAGGGACTGAAGCTTTCTTT.

V and J are TRBV9 and TRBJ2-5; TRBD2 might be the D (6 bases). V dropped 6 bases and J dropped 5 bases, with 11 bases sitting between them. The CDR3 length is 12 residues. Per germline, CDR1 SGDLS and CDR2 YYNGEE. The CDR3 here is CASNNGGETQYF. The CDR3 nucleotides read TGTGCCAGCAATAATGGGGGGGAGACCCAGTACTTC.

The chain has TRBV7-2 and TRBJ1-3, with D unclear. This CDR3 comprises 15 residues. V lost 5 bases, J lost 4 bases, and 15 bases lay in between. CDR1 is SGHTA, CDR2 FQGNSA, per germline. The CDR3 is CASSERVGQGNTIYF. The CDR3 DNA reads TGTGCCAGCAGCGAGCGGGTAGGGCAAGGAAACACCATATATTTT.

The chain employs TRBV6-1 and TRBJ1-5, with 8 nucleotides matching TRBD1. Germline V CDR1 and CDR2: MNHNS, SASEGT. The junction had 14 bases not matched to a gene; V was cut back by 0 bases and J by 1 base. This CDR3 is 20 amino acids long. The CDR3 sequence is CASSEARVQGATRSNQPQHF. The CDR3 coding sequence is TGTGCCAGCAGTGAAGCCAGGGTGCAGGGGGCTACCAGGAGCAATCAGCCCCAGCATTTT.

This clone was recorded a few times. This chain links TRBV15 with TRBJ1-4; 8 positions match TRBD1. J gave up 5 bases and V 4 bases, and 9 bases lay outside the gene matches. Germline assignment: CDR1 LNHNV and CDR2 YYDKDF (reference sequence). CDR3 length equals 16 residues. The CDR3 loop is CATSNQEGQANEKLFF. Written as DNA, the CDR3 is TGTGCCACCAGCAACCAGGAGGGACAGGCAAATGAAAAACTGTTTTTT.

This sequence joins TRBV6-5 and TRBJ2-5, with D perhaps matching TRBD2 (6 bases). The germline V and J ends were trimmed by 6 bases and 4 bases, with 18 bases remaining between them. Per germline, CDR1 MNHEY and CDR2 SVGAGI. CDR3 size: 15 residues. CDR3 DNA sequence: TGTGCCAGCAGAGGGGCTGGGCCCGGGGGAGAGACCCAGTACTTC. Its translation: CASRGAGPGGETQYF.

The rearrangement uses TRBV11-3 and TRBJ2-7; D remains ambiguous. Germline V lookup: CDR1 SGHNT, CDR2 YENEEA. The CDR3 spans 14 residues. Trimming removed 1 base at V and 0 bases at J, with 7 bases between. CDR3 nucleotides: TGTGCCAGCAGCTTAGCCGCCTACTCCTACGAGCAGTACTTC. Encoded protein: CASSLAAYSYEQYF.

The chain uses TRBV6-6 and TRBJ2-7; D remains unclear. V shed 0 bases and J shed 2 bases, with 5 bases lying between them. This CDR3 is built from 13 residues. Germline V lookup: CDR1 MNHNY, CDR2 SVGAGI (reference sequence). CDR3 in amino acids: CASSYSRTYEQYF. The CDR3 nucleotides are TGTGCCAGCAGTTACTCGCGGACCTACGAGCAGTACTTC.

The chain carries TRBV29-1 and TRBJ2-7; 7 nucleotides align to TRBD1. With 1 base clipped from V and 2 bases from J, the junction kept 5 bases outside the gene matches. From germline, CDR1 is SQVTM and CDR2 ANQGSEA. The CDR3 runs 14 residues. The CDR3 protein is CSVEGTGAAYEQYF. In DNA form, the CDR3 reads TGCAGCGTTGAAGGTACAGGGGCAGCCTACGAGCAGTACTTC.

The chain is built from TRBV7-9 and TRBJ1-1; 7 positions agree with TRBD1. The V segment lost 3 bases and the J segment 1 base; nucleotides outside the gene matches: 2. The CDR3 consists of 14 residues. Germline V gene lookup returns CDR1 SEHNR and CDR2 FQNEAQ (reference sequence). CDR3 sequence reads: CASSFRDRNTEAFF. The DNA for the CDR3 is TGTGCCAGCAGCTTCCGGGACAGGAACACTGAAGCTTTCTTT.

V and J are TRBV6-5 and TRBJ1-1; D may be TRBD1 (5 bases). The V gene's germline CDR1 is MNHEY and CDR2 SVGAGI. The CDR3 length is 14 residues. V gave up 8 bases and J gave up 1 base, with 14 bases separating them. CDR3: CASSDYRPNTEAFF. Written as DNA, the CDR3 is TGTGCCAGCTCGGACTACAGGCCGAACACTGAAGCTTTCTTT.

This clone was seen a handful of times. This sequence joins TRBV9 and TRBJ1-6; D not resolved. Germline loops: CDR1 SGDLS, CDR2 YYNGEE. Trimming stripped 4 bases from V and 7 bases from J, with 15 bases between. This CDR3 spans 15 amino acids. This CDR3 reads CASSLRSGENSPLHF. The CDR3 bases are TGTGCCAGCAGCCTTAGAAGTGGTGAAAATTCACCCCTCCACTTT. The full variable domain, with the rest looked up from reference TRBV9 and TRBJ1-6, is DSGVTQTPKHLITATGQRVTLRCSPRSGDLSVYWYQQSLDQGLQFLIQYYNGEERAKGNILERFSAQQFPDLHSELNLSSLELGDSALYFCASSLRSGENSPLHFGNGTRLTVT.

This clone was seen a single time. The chain combines TRBV3-1 (or the pseudogene TRBV3-2) with TRBJ2-5, with a weak D call TRBD2 (6 bases). Deletions cut 5 bases from V and 9 bases from J, with 13 bases between. There are 12 residues in the CDR3. Germline CDR1 is LGHDT and CDR2 is YNNKEL (reference sequence). CDR3 sequence (DNA): TGTGCCAGCAGCACACCGACGGGGGCCCAGTACTTC. Its translation is CASSTPTGAQYF.